This T cell receptor beta chain was captured in a study of long-term antiretroviral therapy in people with HIV. Runs used v3.0 of the immunoSEQ assay and were done at survey level. The repertoire was sequenced with immunoSEQ multiplex PCR; TCRdb's copy has only in-frame clones and lacks some. This sample has roughly 28,000 clones; 90% to 95% occur once, and the top ten carry 7.5% to 9%. The germline gives CDR1 SNHLY, CDR2 FYNNEI. The CDR3 runs to 15 residues. J was trimmed by 1 base and V by 10 bases; bases with no gene match: 9. This sequence originates from a man aged 25-45 years with HIV. V gene TRBV2 combines with J gene TRBJ2-2; 7 bases agree with TRBD1. Material: unsorted PBMCs, obtained approximately 6.3 years after starting antiretroviral therapy. Here the CDR3 reads CATLVGQRNTGELFF. The CDR3 coding sequence is TGTGCCACCCTAGTGGGACAGCGGAACACCGGGGAGCTGTTTTTT.